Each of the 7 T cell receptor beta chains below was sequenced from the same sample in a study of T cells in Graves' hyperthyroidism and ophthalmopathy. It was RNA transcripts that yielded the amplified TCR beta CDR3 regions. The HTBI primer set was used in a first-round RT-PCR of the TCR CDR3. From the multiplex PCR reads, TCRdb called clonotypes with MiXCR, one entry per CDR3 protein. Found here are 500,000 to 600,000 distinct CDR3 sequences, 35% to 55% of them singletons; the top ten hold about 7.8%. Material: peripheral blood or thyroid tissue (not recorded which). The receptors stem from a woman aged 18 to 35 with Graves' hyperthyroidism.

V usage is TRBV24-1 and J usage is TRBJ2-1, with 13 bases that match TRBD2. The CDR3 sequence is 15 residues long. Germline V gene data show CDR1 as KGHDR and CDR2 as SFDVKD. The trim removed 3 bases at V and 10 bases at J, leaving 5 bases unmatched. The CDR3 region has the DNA TGTGCCACCAGTGATCCCCCGGGACTAGCGGGAGAGCAGTTCTTC. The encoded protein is CATSDPPGLAGEQFF.

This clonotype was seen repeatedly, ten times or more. The CDR3 DNA is TGTGCCAGCAGCCAAGATCCCAGCGGGCCGCACTCCTACGAGCAGTACTTC. Translating gives CASSQDPSGPHSYEQYF. The V call is TRBV4-2, the J call TRBJ2-7; D possibly corresponds to TRBD2 (6 bases). CDR3 length: 17 amino acids. V was pared by 0 bases and J by 0 bases, with 15 bases between. Germline V gene sequence: CDR1 LGHNA, CDR2 YNFKEQ.

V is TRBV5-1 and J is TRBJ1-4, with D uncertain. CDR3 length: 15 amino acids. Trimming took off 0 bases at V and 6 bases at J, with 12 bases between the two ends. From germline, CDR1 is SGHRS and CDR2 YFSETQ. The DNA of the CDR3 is TGCGCCAGCAGCTTGGAAATAGGGTTGGATGAAAAACTGTTTTTT. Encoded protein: CASSLEIGLDEKLFF.

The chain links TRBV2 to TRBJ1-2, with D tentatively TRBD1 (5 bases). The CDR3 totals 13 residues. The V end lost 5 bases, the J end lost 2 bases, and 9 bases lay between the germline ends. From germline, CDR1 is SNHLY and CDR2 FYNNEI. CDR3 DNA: TGTGCCAGCAGTCGGACAAAAAACTATGGCTACACCTTC. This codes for CASSRTKNYGYTF.

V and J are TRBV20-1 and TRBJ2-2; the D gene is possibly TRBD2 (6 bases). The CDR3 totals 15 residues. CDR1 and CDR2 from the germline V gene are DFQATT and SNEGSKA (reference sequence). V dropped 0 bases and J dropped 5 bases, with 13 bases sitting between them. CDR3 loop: CSAREPGTGTGELFF. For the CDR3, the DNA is TGCAGTGCTAGAGAACCCGGGACTGGTACCGGGGAGCTGTTTTTT.

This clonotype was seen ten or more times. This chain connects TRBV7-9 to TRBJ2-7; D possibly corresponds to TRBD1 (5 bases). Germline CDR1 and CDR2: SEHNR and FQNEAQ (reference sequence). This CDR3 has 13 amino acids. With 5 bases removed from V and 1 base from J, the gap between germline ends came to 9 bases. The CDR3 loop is CASSGRDSYEQYF. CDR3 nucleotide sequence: TGTGCCAGCAGCGGCAGGGATTCCTACGAGCAGTACTTC.

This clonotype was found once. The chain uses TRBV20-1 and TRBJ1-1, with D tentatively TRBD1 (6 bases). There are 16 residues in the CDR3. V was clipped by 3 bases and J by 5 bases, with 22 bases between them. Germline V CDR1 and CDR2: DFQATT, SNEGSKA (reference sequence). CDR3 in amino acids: CSASPNRVLLRTEAFF. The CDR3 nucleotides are TGCAGTGCTAGCCCAAACAGGGTATTATTGAGGACTGAAGCTTTCTTT.